The 29 T cell receptor beta chains listed next were all sequenced from one sample in a study of human thymus T cells. TCRdb keeps only in-frame clones here, not all; method: immunoSEQ multiplex PCR. The sample shows 120,000 or so clones, approximately 96% of them seen only once. Thymus was obtained from resections taken during corrective heart surgery. Material for sequencing was thymus tissue. Source of these receptors: a boy younger than two with a congenital heart defect but otherwise immunologically healthy.

J is TRBJ2-5 and V is TRBV7-9; TRBD1 or TRBD2 may be the D gene (7 bases each). The CDR3 totals 16 residues. V was cut by 3 bases and J by 2 bases, with 16 bases left in between. Germline CDR1 is SEHNR and CDR2 is FQNEAQ (reference sequence). The CDR3 DNA reads as TGTGCCAGCAGCTTTGAGGGGGCTAGCGGACAAGAGACCCAGTACTTC. Its protein product is CASSFEGASGQETQYF.

This clone has just one count. This chain uses TRBV19 with TRBJ2-7, with 8 bases identical to TRBD2. V was pared by 5 bases and J by 5 bases, with 11 bases of the junction left unmatched. The CDR3 contains 15 residues. Germline CDR1 and CDR2: LNHDA and SQIVND (reference sequence). The CDR3 nucleotides are TGTGCCAGTAGTTTATACGGGGGGGCCTTGCACGAGCAGTACTTC. It is translated as CASSLYGGALHEQYF.

The CDR3 loop is CASSGQGLDSPLHF. DNA for the CDR3: TGTGCCAGCAGTGGTCAGGGGTTGGATTCACCCCTCCACTTT. V gene TRBV2 combines with J gene TRBJ1-6; TRBD1 might be the D (6 bases). The CDR3 length is 14 residues. Germline assignment: CDR1 SNHLY and CDR2 FYNNEI. The V end lost 4 bases, the J end lost 8 bases, and 12 bases lay between the germline ends.

The chain couples TRBV25-1 to TRBJ1-2, with D maybe TRBD1 (5 bases). V dropped 4 bases and J dropped 6 bases, with 15 bases sitting between them. Germline loops: CDR1 MGHDK, CDR2 SYGVNS. The CDR3 length is 14 residues. CDR3 sequence: CASSVRDPVDGYTF. The CDR3 DNA reads as TGTGCCAGCAGTGTGAGGGACCCAGTGGATGGCTACACCTTC.

The rearrangement links TRBV1 to TRBJ2-7. TRBV1 is a pseudogene. The CDR3 contains 14 residues. CDR3 nucleotide sequence: TGCACCAGCATCGTCGGGGGCCTCTACGGGCGGCAGTACTTC. Amino acid sequence: CTSIVGGLYGRQYF.

The J gene is TRBJ1-4, the V gene TRBV2, with 8 bases identical to TRBD1. Per germline, CDR1 SNHLY and CDR2 FYNNEI. With 5 bases clipped from V and 7 bases from J, the junction kept 12 bases outside the gene matches. The CDR3 is made up of 16 amino acids. CDR3 residues: CASSPGQEVSREKLFF. The CDR3 DNA follows: TGTGCCAGCAGTCCGGGACAGGAGGTCTCCCGTGAAAAACTGTTTTTT.

The J gene is TRBJ2-7, the V gene TRBV5-1, with 11 nucleotides matching TRBD2. Germline loops: CDR1 SGHRS, CDR2 YFSETQ. This CDR3 spans 16 amino acids. Losses at the gene ends were 4 bases for V and 2 bases for J; bases not matched to a gene: 8. The CDR3 region has the DNA TGCGCCAGCAGCAACGGCGGGACTAGCGGCACCTACGAGCAGTACTTC. Its protein product is CASSNGGTSGTYEQYF.

CDR3 sequence (DNA): TGTGCCGGGGGAACAGCGACCTACGAGCAGTACTTC. Translating it yields CAGGTATYEQYF. The chain uses TRBV7-9 and TRBJ2-7; D could derive from TRBD1 or TRBD2 (5 bases each). The length of the CDR3 is 12 residues. Germline loops: CDR1 SEHNR, CDR2 FQNEAQ (reference sequence). V was shortened by 11 bases and J by 2 bases, with 13 bases between the two germline ends.

The chain employs TRBV4-3 and TRBJ1-3; D is possibly TRBD1 (5 bases). This CDR3 has 22 amino acids. V was cut by 0 bases and J by 3 bases, with 30 bases left in between. Germline-derived CDR1 and CDR2 are LGHNA and YSLEER. The CDR3 nucleotides are TGCGCCAGCAGCCAAGATCCGACCTACAACATCATTTCCAAGACAGATGGAAACACCATATATTTT. It yields the protein CASSQDPTYNIISKTDGNTIYF.

This clone was picked up a small number of times. The rearrangement uses TRBV27 and TRBJ1-5; D not certain. The V end lost 6 bases, the J end lost 0 bases, and 12 bases lay between the germline ends. CDR1 is MNHEY, CDR2 SMNVEV, per germline (reference sequence). The CDR3 is 15 residues long. This CDR3 is CASRVDGFSNQPQHF. Here the CDR3 DNA reads TGTGCCAGCAGAGTGGATGGGTTTAGCAATCAGCCCCAGCATTTT.

J is TRBJ2-7 and V is TRBV15; possible D gene TRBD1, 6 bases. Germline V gene sequence: CDR1 LNHNV, CDR2 YYDKDF (reference sequence). The CDR3 loop spans 14 amino acids. V lost 6 bases and J 0 bases, leaving 12 bases between the germline ends. The CDR3 sequence is CATSRGQFSYEQYF. CDR3 in DNA: TGTGCCACCAGTCGAGGACAGTTCTCCTACGAGCAGTACTTC.

The chain uses TRBV18 and TRBJ1-2; 10 bases agree with TRBD1. There are 16 residues in the CDR3. The germline gives CDR1 KGHSH, CDR2 LQKENI. The junction had 14 bases not matched to a gene; V was cut back by 8 bases and J by 5 bases. The CDR3 coding sequence is TGTGCCAGCGAGGGCCGGCTGGCGGGACAGGGGTATGGCTACACCTTC. Translated: CASEGRLAGQGYGYTF.

The rearrangement joins TRBV5-8 to TRBJ2-2; perhaps TRBD1 as D (5 bases). V lost 4 bases and J lost 2, with 18 bases in between. This CDR3 is built from 17 residues. Germline assignment: CDR1 SGHTS and CDR2 YDEGEE. As DNA, the CDR3 is TGTGCCAGCAGCGGAGCAGGGATTTGGTCTAACACCGGGGAGCTGTTTTTT. This translates into CASSGAGIWSNTGELFF.

The V gene is TRBV29-1, the J gene TRBJ1-2; the match to TRBD1 covers 7 bases. Germline trimming cut 0 bases from V and 4 bases from J; bases unmatched to any gene: 8. Germline V gives CDR1 SQVTM, CDR2 ANQGSEA. CDR3 length: 15 residues. CDR3 nucleotide sequence: TGCAGCGTTGAAGATGGGGCCGGGACAGTCTATGGCTACACCTTC. Translating gives CSVEDGAGTVYGYTF.

The V call is TRBV6-5, the J call TRBJ2-1; no reliable D call. With 2 bases removed from V and 7 bases from J, the gap between germline ends came to 9 bases. The CDR3 spans 13 residues. Germline V lookup: CDR1 MNHEY, CDR2 SVGAGI. The CDR3 loop is CASSYALNNEQFF. DNA for the CDR3: TGTGCCAGCAGTTACGCCCTGAATAATGAGCAGTTCTTC.

The chain uses TRBV7-9 and TRBJ1-2; D may be TRBD1 (5 bases). CDR1 and CDR2 from the germline V gene are SEHNR and FQNEAQ (reference sequence). V was pared by 4 bases and J by 7 bases, with 13 bases between. The CDR3 is 13 residues long. CDR3 sequence (DNA): TGTGCCAGCAGCTCCGGGATCGGGGCTGGCTACACCTTC. It is translated as CASSSGIGAGYTF.

The CDR3 loop reads CSVEEGGIYGYTF. For the CDR3, the DNA is TGCAGCGTTGAGGAGGGGGGGATCTATGGCTACACCTTC. The J gene is TRBJ1-2, the V gene TRBV29-1; D is perhaps TRBD1 (6 bases). V lost 3 bases and J 4 bases, leaving 12 bases between the germline ends. CDR1 SQVTM and CDR2 ANQGSEA come from the germline V gene. The CDR3 consists of 13 residues.

This chain links TRBV10-2 with TRBJ1-2, with D possibly matching TRBD1 (6 bases). Trimming stripped 6 bases from V and 7 bases from J, with 15 bases between. The CDR3 is 13 residues long. CDR1 and CDR2 (germline): WSHSY, SAAADI. The CDR3 reads CASRGIQGAGYTF. CDR3 nucleotides: TGCGCCAGCAGGGGGATACAGGGAGCTGGCTACACCTTC.

The chain employs TRBV25-1 and TRBJ2-7; D is perhaps TRBD1 (6 bases). The V end lost 8 bases, the J end lost 1 base, and 15 bases lay between the germline ends. Germline loops: CDR1 MGHDK, CDR2 SYGVNS. The CDR3 contains 14 residues. This chain's CDR3 is CASGPGQGSYEQYF. The CDR3, as DNA: TGTGCCAGCGGGCCGGGACAAGGATCCTACGAGCAGTACTTC.

The rearrangement joins TRBV4-3 to TRBJ2-3, with 7 bases fitting TRBD2. The CDR3 spans 17 residues. The junction had 19 bases not matched to a gene; V was cut back by 4 bases and J by 9 bases. Germline CDR1 is LGHNA and CDR2 is YSLEER. This chain's CDR3 is CASSLKVSSSGEETQYF. The CDR3 nucleotides read TGCGCCAGCAGCCTTAAGGTATCGTCTAGCGGTGAGGAAACGCAGTATTTT.

V gene TRBV19 combines with J gene TRBJ1-2, with no clear D. Per the germline V gene, CDR1 is LNHDA and CDR2 is SQIVND (reference sequence). There are 13 residues in the CDR3. The V and J ends lost 5 bases and 4 bases respectively, with 11 bases between them. CDR3: CASSLGKAYGYTF. CDR3 nucleotide sequence: TGTGCCAGTAGTCTCGGCAAAGCCTATGGCTACACCTTC.

The CDR3 sequence is CATKNLNTQYF. CDR3 coding DNA: TGTGCCACCAAAAACCTAAATACGCAGTATTTT. V gene TRBV6-4 combines with J gene TRBJ2-3; D not resolved. V shed 10 bases and J shed 7 bases, with 12 bases lying between them. Germline CDR1 reads MRHNA; CDR2 reads SNTAGT. The CDR3 consists of 11 residues.

V and J are TRBV10-3 and TRBJ1-2; 10 bases are shared with TRBD1. Germline V lookup: CDR1 ENHRY, CDR2 SYGVKD. The V and J ends lost 6 bases and 7 bases, in that order; junction bases with no gene match: 20. CDR3 length equals 18 residues. The CDR3 is CAISSQSPSGQGYGGYTF. For the CDR3, the DNA is TGTGCCATCAGCTCTCAATCGCCTTCGGGACAGGGGTATGGTGGCTACACCTTC.

The J gene is TRBJ2-1, the V gene TRBV7-3; 8 bases map to TRBD2. The CDR3 consists of 14 residues. Germline V lookup: CDR1 SGHTA, CDR2 FQGTGA. Unmatched junction bases numbered 7, after V lost 5 bases and J lost 7 bases. CDR3 in DNA: TGTGCCAGCAGCATGGGACTAGGGGGGAATGAGCAGTTCTTC. This codes for CASSMGLGGNEQFF.

The chain's CDR3 is CASSRTGVKGIEAFF. CDR3 sequence (DNA): TGTGCCAGTAGCAGGACAGGAGTTAAGGGGATTGAAGCTTTCTTT. The chain combines TRBV19 with TRBJ1-1; 7 bases fit TRBD1. This CDR3 contains 15 residues. Unmatched junction bases numbered 14, after V lost 6 bases and J lost 7 bases. Germline loops: CDR1 LNHDA, CDR2 SQIVND (reference sequence).

This clone has a single count. The chain combines TRBV7-2 with TRBJ2-1; no clear D gene. Germline V gives CDR1 SGHTA, CDR2 FQGNSA. The CDR3 loop spans 16 amino acids. V was pared by 1 base and J by 2 bases, with 12 bases between. CDR3 sequence reads: CASSLGINPPYNEQFF. The DNA for the CDR3 is TGTGCCAGCAGCTTAGGGATTAATCCCCCCTACAATGAGCAGTTCTTC. The full variable domain, in which reference TRBV7-2 and TRBJ2-1 provide the parts outside the CDR3, is GAGVSQSPSNKVTEKGKDVELRCDPISGHTALYWYRQSLGQGLEFLIYFQGNSAPDKSGLPSDRFSAERTGGSVSTLTIQRTQQEDSAVYLCASSLGINPPYNEQFFGPGTRLTVL.

This rearrangement joins TRBV7-2 to TRBJ2-5; possibly TRBD1 for D (6 bases). CDR1 and CDR2 (germline): SGHTA, FQGNSA. The CDR3 loop spans 11 amino acids. Between the trimmed V and J ends, which lost 5 bases and 7 bases, there was a span of 8 bases. The CDR3 region is CASSRGGTQYF. For the CDR3, the DNA is TGTGCCAGCAGCCGAGGGGGGACCCAGTACTTC.

CDR3 sequence (DNA): TGCGCCAGCAGCCAAGATCCCCCTATCCGCGACTGGAACAATGAGCAGTTCTTC. Translation: CASSQDPPIRDWNNEQFF. The genes are TRBV4-3 and TRBJ2-1; no clear D. The CDR3 has 18 amino acids. With 0 bases removed from V and 5 bases from J, the gap between germline ends came to 20 bases. CDR1 is LGHNA and CDR2 is YSLEER in the germline V gene.

This clone has just one count. The chain joins TRBV5-1 to TRBJ2-3; TRBD2 matches 9 bases. Germline trimming cut 0 bases from V and 6 bases from J; bases unmatched to any gene: 11. The germline V gene encodes CDR1 SGHRS and CDR2 YFSETQ. The CDR3 loop spans 17 amino acids. CDR3 amino acids: CASSLAGTSCPPDTQYF. As DNA, the CDR3 is TGCGCCAGCAGCTTGGCCGGGACTAGCTGTCCCCCCGATACGCAGTATTTT.